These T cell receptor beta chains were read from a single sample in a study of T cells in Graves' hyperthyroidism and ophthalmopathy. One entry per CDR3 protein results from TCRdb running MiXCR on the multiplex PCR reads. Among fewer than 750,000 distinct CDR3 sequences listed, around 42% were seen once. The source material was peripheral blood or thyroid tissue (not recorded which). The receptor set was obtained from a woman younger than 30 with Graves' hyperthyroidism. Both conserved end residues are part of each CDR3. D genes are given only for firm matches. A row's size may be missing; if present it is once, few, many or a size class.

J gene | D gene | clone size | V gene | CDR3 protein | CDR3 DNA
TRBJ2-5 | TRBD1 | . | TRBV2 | CASSGSLAGQGAETQYF | TGTGCCAGCAGTGGGAGCTTAGCGGGACAGGGGGCAGAGACCCAGTACTTC
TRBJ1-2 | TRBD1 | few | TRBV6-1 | CASSESDRGDGYTF | TGTGCCAGCAGTGAATCGGACAGGGGGGATGGCTACACCTTC
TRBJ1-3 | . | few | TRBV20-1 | CSARDQIEGGNTIYF | TGCAGTGCTAGAGATCAGATAGAAGGTGGAAACACCATATATTTT
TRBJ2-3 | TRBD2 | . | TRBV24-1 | CATSDSSPSGGPGDTQYF | TGTGCCACCAGTGATTCTTCACCGTCGGGAGGGCCGGGGGATACGCAGTATTTT
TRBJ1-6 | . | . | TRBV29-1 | CSVEWGANSPLHF | TGCAGCGTTGAGTGGGGGGCTAATTCACCCCTCCACTTT
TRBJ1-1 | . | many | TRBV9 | CASSSGGKTEAFF | TGTGCCAGCAGCTCTGGGGGCAAGACTGAAGCTTTCTTT
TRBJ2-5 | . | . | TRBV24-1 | CATSDLSVGGQETQYF | TGTGCCACCAGTGATTTGAGCGTGGGAGGCCAAGAGACCCAGTACTTC
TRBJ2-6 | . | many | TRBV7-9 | CASSHISGANVLTF | TGTGCCAGCAGTCATATCTCTGGGGCCAACGTCCTGACTTTC
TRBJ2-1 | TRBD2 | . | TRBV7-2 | CASSGGLADNEQFF | TGTGCCAGCAGCGGAGGACTAGCGGACAATGAGCAGTTCTTC
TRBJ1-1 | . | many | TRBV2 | CASRRSSHSKNTEAFF | TGTGCCAGCAGGCGCTCGTCACATTCCAAAAACACTGAAGCTTTCTTT
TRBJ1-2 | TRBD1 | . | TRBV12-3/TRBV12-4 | CASRYRTGGYTF | TGTGCCAGCAGATACCGGACAGGTGGCTACACCTTC
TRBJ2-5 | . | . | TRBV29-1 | CSALEETQYF | TGCAGCGCTCTGGAAGAGACCCAGTACTTC
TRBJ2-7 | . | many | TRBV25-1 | CASCPEGRLLEQYF | TGTGCCAGCTGCCCGGAGGGGAGACTACTCGAGCAGTACTTC
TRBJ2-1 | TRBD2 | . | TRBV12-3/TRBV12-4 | CASSIPGPGGNEQFF | TGTGCCAGCAGTATCCCCGGGCCGGGGGGCAATGAGCAGTTCTTC
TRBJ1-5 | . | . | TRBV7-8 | CASSAAPGRSSNQPQHF | TGTGCCAGCAGTGCCGCTCCGGGACGGAGTAGCAATCAGCCCCAGCATTTT
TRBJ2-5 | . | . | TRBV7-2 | CASSLDRGIQYF | TGTGCCAGCAGCTTAGATCGCGGGATACAGTACTTC
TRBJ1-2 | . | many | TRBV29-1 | CSAPLGVGYTF | TGCAGCGCCCCGTTGGGGGTTGGCTACACCTTC
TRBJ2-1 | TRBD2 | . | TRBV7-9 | CASSIEREGRGGSNEQFF | TGTGCCAGCAGCATCGAGCGGGAGGGCCGTGGGGGCAGCAATGAGCAGTTCTTC
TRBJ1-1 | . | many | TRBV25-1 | CASSGGARFAFF | TGTGCCAGCAGTGGGGGGGCGCGGTTCGCTTTCTTT
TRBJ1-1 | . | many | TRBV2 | CATGSPGRTEAFF | TGTGCCACCGGGAGCCCAGGGCGGACTGAAGCTTTCTTT
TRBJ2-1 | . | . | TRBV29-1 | CSFHHSRSYNEQFF | TGCAGCTTCCACCATAGCCGTTCCTACAATGAGCAGTTCTTC
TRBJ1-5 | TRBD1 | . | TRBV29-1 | CSVRRGQGGQPQHF | TGCAGCGTTCGCCGAGGACAGGGGGGGCAGCCCCAGCATTTT